This T cell receptor beta chain derives from a study of blood T cell repertoires in COVID-19. Study-level background: The United States, Italy and Spain were the sources of the acute and convalescent COVID-19 samples. Nucleic acid was either cDNA or gDNA, and it came from T cells, B-cell-depleted T cells, or PBMCs.

Germline V gene data show CDR1 as MRHNA and CDR2 as SNTAGT. V lost 0 bases and J 8 bases, leaving 8 bases between the germline ends. The CDR3 length is 13 residues. In the original workflow: Amplifying reference gene primers gave estimates of nucleated cell counts. Repertoires were generated with immunoSEQ multiplex PCR, while TCRdb's copy carries only in-frame clones and drops some. From that table come the V and J calls and clone size; the DNA was used to work out D and trimming. The top ten clones hold 3.7% of a sample with some 200,000 clones, 85% to 90% of them seen once. J is TRBJ2-1 and V is TRBV6-4, with no clear D. This receptor was obtained from a man in his late teens or twenties with active or convalescent COVID-19. The sample taken for sequencing was peripheral blood. The CDR3 here is CASSDSDRDEQFF. The CDR3 coding sequence is TGTGCCAGCAGTGACTCTGACCGGGATGAGCAGTTCTTC.